A selection of T cell receptor beta chains follows, all from one sample in a study of shared clonotypes between healthy human individuals. Repertoires were generated with immunoSEQ multiplex PCR, while TCRdb's copy carries only in-frame clones and drops some. Seen here are roughly 410,000 clones, about 96% observed once, and the top ten hold around 0.32%. The sequenced material came from memory CD8+ T cells sorted from blood. The receptors derive from a man aged 30-40 years in good health. CDR3s include the opening cysteine and the closing phenylalanine or tryptophan. The D gene is left open where the match is weak. Clone size is stated in some rows and not others, as once, few, many or a class when expanded.

V	length	J	size	D	DNA	CDR3
TRBV4-1	14	TRBJ1-5	-	-	TGCGCCAGCAGCCAAGGGTCGGAAATTCAGCCCCAGCATTTT	CASSQGSEIQPQHF
TRBV21-1	15	TRBJ2-7	-	-	TGTGCCAGCAGCAGGCGGAAGGGGGGTACCTACGAGCAGTACTTC	CASSRRKGGTYEQYF
TRBV5-4	15	TRBJ2-5	-	-	TGTGCCAGCAGCTTAGGGGCTAGCGTTACAGAGACCCAGTACTTC	CASSLGASVTETQYF
TRBV30	14	TRBJ2-3	-	TRBD1	TGTGCCAGCCGGACAGGGGGATACACAGATACGCAGTATTTT	CASRTGGYTDTQYF
TRBV5-1	14	TRBJ1-5	-	TRBD1	TGCGCCAGCAGCTTACAGGGGGGAGATCAGCCCCAGCATTTT	CASSLQGGDQPQHF
TRBV4-1	13	TRBJ2-2	-	-	TGCGCCAGCAGCCAAGCAGGGACCGGGGAGCTGTTTTTT	CASSQAGTGELFF
TRBV9	15	TRBJ2-1	-	-	TGTGCCAGCAGCCCCGGGACCCAGCTTCCCAATGAGCAGTTCTTC	CASSPGTQLPNEQFF
TRBV28	13	TRBJ1-1	-	-	TGTGCCAGCAGTTTATACCTTAACACTGAAGCTTTCTTT	CASSLYLNTEAFF
TRBV10-3	15	TRBJ1-2	-	-	TGTGCCATCAGTCATCCAGGGCGCGGGGGCCTGGGCTACACCTTC	CAISHPGRGGLGYTF
TRBV18	16	TRBJ1-2	-	-	TGTGCCAGCTCACGGCAATCGGGCGCGGAGACAGGTGGCTACACCTTC	CASSRQSGAETGGYTF
TRBV30	12	TRBJ2-5	-	TRBD2	TGTGCCTGGAGGGGAGGGGATCGGACCCAGTACTTC	CAWRGGDRTQYF
TRBV5-4	15	TRBJ2-1	-	-	TGTGCCAGCAACCACCGGGACTCAACCTACAATGAGCAGTTCTTC	CASNHRDSTYNEQFF
TRBV5-1	16	TRBJ2-1	-	TRBD2	TGCGCCAGCAGCCCGAGTCTAGCGGGAGGTAACAATGAGCAGTTCTTC	CASSPSLAGGNNEQFF
TRBV7-8	13	TRBJ2-1	-	TRBD2	TGTGCCAGCAGCTTAGTACGGGAGGGGGGGCAGTTCTTC	CASSLVREGGQFF
TRBV6-5	13	TRBJ2-1	-	-	TGTGCCAGCAGTTACTCGCGGGGCAATGAGCAGTTCTTC	CASSYSRGNEQFF
TRBV30	12	TRBJ1-2	-	-	TGTGCCTGGACCGATGGGGGCTATGGCTACACCTTC	CAWTDGGYGYTF
TRBV5-4	17	TRBJ2-6	once	TRBD1	TGTGCCAGCAGCCTCCGGGACAGGGGACCTGGGGCCAACGTCCTGACTTTC	CASSLRDRGPGANVLTF
TRBV7-9	14	TRBJ1-2	-	-	TGTGCCAGCAGCTTATCCGGGGGTTCCGATGGCTACACCTTC	CASSLSGGSDGYTF
TRBV13	11	TRBJ2-2	-	-	TGTGCCAGCAGCACGCCCGGGGAGCTGTTTTTT	CASSTPGELFF
TRBV28	12	TRBJ1-2	-	-	TGTGCCAGCAGTTTAGGGGGGACGCTCAACACCTTC	CASSLGGTLNTF
TRBV9	15	TRBJ2-1	-	-	TGTGCCAGCAGCGCACCCCGGGCGGCCATTAATGAGCAGTTCTTC	CASSAPRAAINEQFF
TRBV13	14	TRBJ2-7	-	TRBD1	TGTGCCAGCAGCTCCGGACAGGAGATGTACGAGCAGTACTTC	CASSSGQEMYEQYF
TRBV7-8	18	TRBJ2-7	-	TRBD2	TGTGCCAGCAGCATATACATTCGACTAGCGGACCCCTCCTACGAGCAGTACTTC	CASSIYIRLADPSYEQYF
TRBV29-1	15	TRBJ2-1	-	-	TGCAGCGTTGACCGTGGCGGTTGGGGGGTCTATGAGCAGTTCTTC	CSVDRGGWGVYEQFF
TRBV5-1	14	TRBJ2-1	-	TRBD1	TGCGCCAGCAGCCAACGACAGGGGGTGGATGAGCAGTTCTTC	CASSQRQGVDEQFF
TRBV4-1	15	TRBJ1-5	-	-	TGCGCCAGCAGCCTAAGGTCGATGGTGGGTCAGCCCCAGCATTTT	CASSLRSMVGQPQHF
TRBV6-1	13	TRBJ1-1	-	-	TGTGCCAGCAGTGCACGGGAGAACACTGAAGCTTTCTTT	CASSARENTEAFF
TRBV6-6	16	TRBJ2-5	-	TRBD1	TGTGCCAGCAGTTACACTCGCGGGACAGGGCAAGAGACCCAGTACTTC	CASSYTRGTGQETQYF
TRBV30	14	TRBJ2-7	-	-	TGTGCCTGGAGTGTACCCCAGGACCCGTACGAGCAGTACTTC	CAWSVPQDPYEQYF
TRBV11-2	16	TRBJ2-1	-	TRBD2	TGTGCCAGCAGCTACTTAGCGGGGACGGGAGTTAGTGAGCAGTTCTTC	CASSYLAGTGVSEQFF
TRBV4-1	13	TRBJ2-1	-	-	TGCGCCAGCAGCCAAGTTATAGGAAGTGAGCAGTTCTTC	CASSQVIGSEQFF
TRBV19	14	TRBJ2-1	-	TRBD2	TGTGCCAGTAGGATTATAGCGGGAGAGGATGAGCAGTTCTTC	CASRIIAGEDEQFF
TRBV7-8	11	TRBJ2-1	-	-	TGTGCCAGCAGCCTCGTGACAGAGCAGTTCTTC	CASSLVTEQFF
TRBV10-3	15	TRBJ2-7	-	TRBD2	TGTGCCGTCAGACCTGGGACTAGCGGGAGTGACGAGCAGTACTTC	CAVRPGTSGSDEQYF
TRBV5-1	16	TRBJ2-5	-	TRBD2	TGCGCCAGCAGCTTGGCTCGGGCGGGAGGCCAAGAGACCCAGTACTTC	CASSLARAGGQETQYF
TRBV19	19	TRBJ1-1	-	TRBD1	TGTGCCAGTAGTATGATGAGGTATGGACAGGTCGCCATGAACACTGAAGCTTTCTTT	CASSMMRYGQVAMNTEAFF
TRBV7-2	13	TRBJ1-2	-	-	TGTGCCAGCAGCGCAAGAAACAGCTATGGCTACACCTTC	CASSARNSYGYTF
TRBV28	14	TRBJ2-3	-	-	TGTGCCAGCAGTTCCCCCGGACAAACAGATACGCAGTATTTT	CASSSPGQTDTQYF
TRBV6-5	15	TRBJ2-5	-	TRBD2	TGTGCCAGCAGTTCCCCTAGCGGGATTGCGGAGACCCAGTACTTC	CASSSPSGIAETQYF
TRBV7-3	19	TRBJ2-2	-	TRBD2	TGTGCCAGCAGCTTAATTGGGACTAGCGGGAGGGCTCTAGCCGGGGAGCTGTTTTTT	CASSLIGTSGRALAGELFF
TRBV30	16	TRBJ2-2	-	TRBD2	TGTGCCTGGAGTGTCCCGACTCTAGCGGGACCCGGGGAGCTGTTTTTT	CAWSVPTLAGPGELFF
TRBV29-1	11	TRBJ1-3	-	-	TGCAGCGCCCGTTTTCGAAACACCATATATTTT	CSARFRNTIYF
TRBV11-1	14	TRBJ2-7	-	TRBD1	TGTGCCAGCACCCGCGGGACAGGAGCCTACGAGCAGTACTTC	CASTRGTGAYEQYF
TRBV11-3	18	TRBJ2-1	-	TRBD2	TGTGCCAGCAGCGCGGGTCAACTAGCGGGAGGTACCTACAATGAGCAGTTCTTC	CASSAGQLAGGTYNEQFF
TRBV28	15	TRBJ2-1	-	-	TGTGCCAGCAGTTTTTTCAGGAACAATTACAATGAGCAGTTCTTC	CASSFFRNNYNEQFF
TRBV30	18	TRBJ1-2	-	TRBD1	TGTGCCTGGAGTGTACCCCGGGACAGGAGGGGGGTTAACTATGGCTACACCTTC	CAWSVPRDRRGVNYGYTF
TRBV7-9	15	TRBJ1-2	-	-	TGTGCCAGCAGCTTATTTCTCAGGGAGGATTATGGCTACACCTTC	CASSLFLREDYGYTF
TRBV5-1	12	TRBJ2-1	-	-	TGCGCCAGCAGCTTAGGGACTCAAGAGCAGTTCTTC	CASSLGTQEQFF
TRBV7-2	15	TRBJ2-1	-	-	TGTGCCAGCAGCTTAGGTCAGCTAAGAGACAATGAGCAGTTCTTC	CASSLGQLRDNEQFF
TRBV7-9	14	TRBJ1-4	-	-	TGTGCCAGCACCAGCAGTAGGCCAGGGGAAAAACTGTTTTTT	CASTSSRPGEKLFF
TRBV29-1	14	TRBJ2-7	-	TRBD1	TGCAGCGTTGGAGGACAGGGGGCGGTCTACGAGCAGTACTTC	CSVGGQGAVYEQYF
TRBV7-9	16	TRBJ2-5	-	-	TGTGCCAGCAGCTTACTAAAGGGCGGGGCGGCGGAGACCCAGTACTTC	CASSLLKGGAAETQYF